This TCR beta chain was identified during a study of response to subunit inactivated influenza vaccine. This clonotype has a count of ten or more. TCRdb called the RT-PCR reads again in MiXCR, with one record for every CDR3 protein. The sample holds about 570,000 distinct CDR3 sequences, roughly 12% seen once. The V and J ends lost 2 bases and 4 bases respectively, with 12 bases between them. In germline, CDR1 is MNHEY, CDR2 SVGAGI. This CDR3 contains 15 residues. These sequences were also reported in another study, on T cells expressing NK-cell markers. That report adds: What made the TCR beta cDNA was 5'RACE template switching with UMIs.

The sequenced sample was PBMCs from blood, obtained on the day of vaccination. This sequence was found in a man aged 50 to 60 who received an inactivated influenza vaccine. V is TRBV6-5 and J is TRBJ1-3; the D gene is possibly TRBD1 (5 bases). The DNA for the CDR3 is TGTGCCAGCAGTTACGGGGCAGGGTCCGGAAACACCATATATTTT. Translated: CASSYGAGSGNTIYF.